This T cell receptor beta chain was observed in a study of early T cells in non-severe SARS-CoV-2 infection. The CDR3 runs 14 residues. Germline trimming cut 6 bases from V and 3 bases from J; bases unmatched to any gene: 8. Unique molecular identifiers tagged individual cDNA molecules. TCRdb re-analysed the 5' RACE reads in MiXCR, keeping a single row per CDR3 protein. Of just over 95,000 distinct CDR3 sequences listed, approximately 11% were seen once; the top ten hold less than 5.5%. Study-level points and caveats: Reliance on VDJdb matching favored anti-spike CD8 responses; private and CD4 specificities were missed.

This clonotype was counted between two and nine times. Its specificity is unknown. This sequence was found in an adult who was a healthcare worker with PCR-confirmed SARS-CoV-2 infection or an uninfected control (not recorded which). This chain links TRBV12-3 or TRBV12-4 with TRBJ2-7; 7 positions match TRBD2. Sequencing used whole blood, obtained at baseline. CDR3 loop: CASSHGTTNYEQYF. In DNA, the CDR3 is TGTGCCAGCAGCCACGGGACTACTAACTACGAGCAGTACTTC.